The entry below gives a single T cell receptor beta chain sequence along with its context. This clone has just a few counts. This clone's antigen is unknown. Nothing much larger sits one base from this clone, and base qualities are not available. The time point tag for this specimen amounts to: less than 30 months on ibrutinib. For TCR beta library preparation, approximately 2 micrograms of genomic DNA were isolated from cryopreserved PBMCs. Longitudinal blood samples from CLL patients receiving ibrutinib monotherapy were subjected to high-throughput TCR beta sequencing. The patients took part in an open-label, single-center phase 2 trial of ibrutinib monotherapy. From a lookup of the germline V gene, CDR1 and CDR2 are SGHRS and YFSETQ. V loses 4 bases, J loses 4 bases, and the germline ends lie 12 bases apart. The CDR3 contains 13 residues, cysteine and phenylalanine counted. CDR3 DNA only is kept here, 39 bases in frame from base 1.

This entry is derived from a study of cytotoxic CD8 clonotypes in ibrutinib-treated CLL (dated by TCRdb to the early 2020s). Study-wide context: In this cohort, 15 or so patients were treatment-naive and under 13 were relapsed/refractory, while some 17 had unmutated IGHV. All remission and progressive disease samples were collected while patients were still receiving ibrutinib. Cryopreserved peripheral blood mononuclear cells were obtained prior to treatment, at the time of response, and at either disease progression or sustained remission. The response samples were drawn at a median of roughly twelve months into treatment, with a range of about 6 to 36 months. Longitudinal samples were available for about 30% of the roughly 86 trial participants. On average, each sample had roughly 260,000 productive templates and under 95,000 productive rearrangements. Partial responses were observed in about 25 patients and complete responses in 2; after a median follow-up of about 69 months, remission was maintained in roughly 14 patients and progression was observed in roughly 12. Points the paper makes about the study in general: Sampling times were not matched between patients in sustained remission and patients whose disease was progressing, and lymph node repertoires were not examined. Public clonotypes were rare and either shrank or stayed stable during treatment, and the rise in clonality at ibrutinib response reflected expansion of private clonotypes. Clonality rose at ibrutinib response, remained stable during sustained remission, and dropped back toward baseline at progression. At baseline, clonality was higher than in age-matched healthy donors and showed a strong correlation with circulating CD8+ T-cell counts.

On a MiSeq, deep resolution sequencing aimed for a depth between 1 in 1 million and 1 in 200,000 T cells, with each clonotype covered about 9.2x on average. The immunoSEQ hsTCRB Kit was used to generate TCR beta libraries. The source study handled its data this way. Data were analyzed with ImmunoSEQ Data Assistant and ImmunoSEQ Analyzer, with V, D and J genes assigned per IMGT definitions. Clonality, which ranges from 0 to 1, was calculated by subtracting the normalized Shannon entropy of productive rearrangement frequencies from one. Public clonotype analysis was restricted to overrepresented clonotypes comprising at least 0.05% of each patient's repertoire. Approximately 12 age-matched healthy donor repertoires from immuneACCESS were used as controls for clonality. Here the immuneACCESS table is served through TCRdb, limited to in-frame sequences with V and J called. Missing clones are a known gap in these copies; in checked studies unresolved V genes cover under half, and the rest lacks a known reason. The DNA was the basis for D and trimming; V, J and clone size are from that table. This sample has some 130,000 clones in its table, and 70% to 90% of those were observed once. Roughly 1.9% of the sample rests with the top ten.

The sample in question was PBMCs, obtained after 24 months of ibrutinib treatment. The V gene is TRBV5-1 and the J gene is TRBJ2-7; no confident D gene assignment can be made. This clonotype was sampled from a human donor with chronic lymphocytic leukemia. This receptor has the CDR3 CASSSRLGYEQYF. DNA sequence: TGCGCCAGCAGCAGCCGGTTAGGGTACGAGCAGTACTTC. Reference TRBV5-1 and TRBJ2-7 genes cover what lies past the CDR3, so the full variable domain is KAGVTQTPRYLIKTRGQQVTLSCSPISGHRSVSWYQQTPGQGLQFLFEYFSETQRNKGNFPGRFSGRQFSNSRSEMNVSTLELGDSALYLCASSSRLGYEQYFGPGTRLTVT.